This T cell receptor beta chain was sequenced in a study of blood T cells in healthy people across ages. General study points: Higher diversity, along with more naive CD4+ cells, distinguished long-lived donors from aged donors.

This clonotype was recorded a few times. Antigen: not known. Together with a sample-barcoded 5' primer, a J-beta primer mix was included in a second PCR lasting about 6 to 11 cycles. The authors tagged each cDNA molecule using a template-switch adaptor with 12 random nucleotides. A single record per CDR3 protein comes from TCRdb applying MiXCR to the 5' RACE reads. Of about 800,000 distinct CDR3 sequences in the sample, 20% to 30% are singletons; the top ten hold more than 3%. The germline gives CDR1 MGHDK, CDR2 SYGVNS. Trimming took off 3 bases at V and 2 bases at J, with 7 bases between the two ends. This CDR3 is built from 13 residues. These data are also associated with another study on T cells of mothers and their children. This second study notes: A few healthy Caucasian mothers and their six children were the donors. Using around 1.6 ug per 15 ul, all extracted RNA underwent cDNA synthesis.

Sequenced input: blood. The clonotype originates from a boy aged 5-17 years in good health. The chain combines TRBV25-1 with TRBJ1-2; D ambiguous. The CDR3 nucleotides read TGTGCCAGCAGTGATCCGGTGAACTATGGCTACACCTTC. Translated: CASSDPVNYGYTF.